This record concerns one TCR beta chain sequence. The data were obtained in a study of blood T cell repertoires in COVID-19. For the study at large: The United States, Italy and Spain provided the acute and convalescent COVID-19 samples. T cells, B-cell-depleted T cells, or PBMCs supplied cDNA or gDNA.

Original processing notes: Cell counts per sample came from amplifying reference gene primers. The protocol was immunoSEQ multiplex PCR, while the TCRdb copy is restricted to in-frame clones and leaves out a portion. V, J and clone size were drawn from that table, and D and trimming were deduced from the DNA. In the table there are hundreds of thousands of clones, around 80% of which are singletons. The CDR3 covers 13 residues. V usage is TRBV21-1 and J usage is TRBJ1-2; the D call in the table, TRBD1, was not verified against the DNA. TRBV21-1 is annotated as a pseudogene. The source is an elderly woman with acute or convalescent COVID-19. The material sequenced was peripheral blood. The CDR3 here is CASSKRGRYGYTF. In DNA form, the CDR3 reads TGTGCCAGCAGCAAAAGGGGTCGCTATGGCTACACCTTC.